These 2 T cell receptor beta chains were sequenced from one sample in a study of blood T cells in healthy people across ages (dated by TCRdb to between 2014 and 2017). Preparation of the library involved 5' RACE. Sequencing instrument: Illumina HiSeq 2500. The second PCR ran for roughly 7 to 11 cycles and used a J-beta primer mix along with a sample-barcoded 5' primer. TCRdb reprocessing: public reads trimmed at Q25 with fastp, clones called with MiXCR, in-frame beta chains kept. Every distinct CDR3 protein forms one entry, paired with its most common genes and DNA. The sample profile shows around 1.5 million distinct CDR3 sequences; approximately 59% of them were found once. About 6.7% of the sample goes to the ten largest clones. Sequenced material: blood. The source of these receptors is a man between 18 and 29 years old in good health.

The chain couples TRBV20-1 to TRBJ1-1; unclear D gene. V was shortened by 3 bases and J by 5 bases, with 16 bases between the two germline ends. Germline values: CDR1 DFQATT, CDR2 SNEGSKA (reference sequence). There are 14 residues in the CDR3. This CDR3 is CSASSRQERTEAFF. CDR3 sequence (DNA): TGCAGTGCTAGTTCCCGCCAAGAAAGGACTGAAGCTTTCTTT.

The CDR3 sequence: CASSHRSRAADTQYF. The CDR3 DNA is TGCGCCAGCAGCCATCGGAGTCGGGCGGCAGATACGCAGTATTTT. This chain connects TRBV4-3 to TRBJ2-3, with no clear D. V was cut by 3 bases and J by 4 bases, with 14 bases left in between. The length of the CDR3 is 15 residues. Germline values: CDR1 LGHNA, CDR2 YSLEER.